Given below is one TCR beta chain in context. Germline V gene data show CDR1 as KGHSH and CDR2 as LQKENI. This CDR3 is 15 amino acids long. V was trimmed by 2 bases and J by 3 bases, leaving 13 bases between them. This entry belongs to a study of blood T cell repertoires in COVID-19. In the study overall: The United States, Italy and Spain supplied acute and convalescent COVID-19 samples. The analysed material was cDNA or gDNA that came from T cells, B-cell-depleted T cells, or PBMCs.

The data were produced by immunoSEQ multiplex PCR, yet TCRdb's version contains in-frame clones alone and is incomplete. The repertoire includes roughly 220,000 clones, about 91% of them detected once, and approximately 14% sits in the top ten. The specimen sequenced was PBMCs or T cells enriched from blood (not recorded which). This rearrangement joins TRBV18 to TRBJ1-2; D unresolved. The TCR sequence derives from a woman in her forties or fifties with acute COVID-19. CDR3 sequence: CASSPRYNEDYGYTF. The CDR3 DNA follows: TGTGCCAGCTCACCAAGATACAACGAGGACTATGGCTACACCTTC.